The 25 T cell receptor beta chains given below trace back to one sample, sequenced in a study of control samples from healthy donors and cancer patients. Repertoires were generated with immunoSEQ multiplex PCR, while TCRdb's copy carries only in-frame clones and drops some. The sample lists around 170,000 clones, 90% seen once, with about 1.4% in the top ten. Sequencing input: blood. The origin of the receptors is a woman aged 45-65 years in good health.

The V gene is TRBV5-4, the J gene TRBJ1-2; D unresolved. Looked up from germline, CDR1 is SGHNT and CDR2 is YYREEE (reference sequence). The CDR3 spans 14 residues. Trimming shortened V by 4 bases and J by 4 bases, and 14 bases separated the two germline ends. This CDR3 is CASSPMKDPYGYTF. As DNA, the CDR3 is TGTGCCAGCAGCCCCATGAAGGACCCCTATGGCTACACCTTC.

The rearrangement uses TRBV4-3 and TRBJ2-5, with D uncertain. The V gene lost 1 base and the J gene lost 0 bases, with 3 bases spanning the gap. The CDR3 runs to 13 residues. Germline V lookup: CDR1 LGHNA, CDR2 YSLEER. The CDR3, as DNA: TGCGCCAGCAGCCAAGCCAACCAAGAGACCCAGTACTTC. As protein: CASSQANQETQYF.

This chain joins TRBV5-8 and TRBJ1-2; maybe TRBD1 (5 bases). Trimming pared 6 bases from V and 4 bases from J, leaving 16 bases between. Germline CDR1 and CDR2: SGHTS and YDEGEE. The CDR3 is made up of 14 amino acids. The CDR3 nucleotides read TGTGCCAGCACTAGACAGTATCTCCTCTATGGCTACACCTTC. It is translated as CASTRQYLLYGYTF.

The chain links TRBV4-3 to TRBJ1-5; tentative D call: TRBD1 (5 bases). Germline values: CDR1 LGHNA, CDR2 YSLEER. Trimming removed 4 bases from V and 3 bases from J, with 16 bases in between. There are 16 residues in the CDR3. For the CDR3, the DNA is TGCGCCAGCAGCCGAGTGGTTGGGGCTACCAATCAGCCCCAGCATTTT. It yields the protein CASSRVVGATNQPQHF.

The gene calls are TRBV4-3 and TRBJ2-3; D is tentatively TRBD1 or TRBD2 (5 bases each). Trimming pared 2 bases from V and 3 bases from J, leaving 18 bases between. The CDR3 loop spans 17 amino acids. Germline CDR1 LGHNA, CDR2 YSLEER. The DNA of the CDR3 is TGCGCCAGCAGCCAAAACCCGATCAGGGACCTAACAGATACGCAGTATTTT. This gives the protein CASSQNPIRDLTDTQYF.

This clone was counted a single time. The chain carries TRBV7-8 and TRBJ2-1, with TRBD2 identical over 7 bases. In germline, CDR1 is SGHVS, CDR2 FQNEAQ. The CDR3 has 13 amino acids. V was pared by 5 bases and J by 2 bases, with 0 bases of the junction left unmatched. The CDR3 DNA sequence: TGTGCCAGCAGCGGGGGGGCCTACAATGAGCAGTTCTTC. Its protein is CASSGGAYNEQFF.

This clone was observed once. This chain connects TRBV4-2 to TRBJ2-3, with 7 bases fitting TRBD2. The CDR3 runs 16 residues. V trimming: 0 bases; J trimming: 5 bases; junction bases outside the gene matches: 8. The germline gives CDR1 LGHNA, CDR2 YNFKEQ. The CDR3 sequence is CASSQDGEGDRDTQYF. In nucleotides, the CDR3 is TGTGCCAGCAGCCAAGACGGGGAGGGAGATAGAGATACGCAGTATTTT.

The chain joins TRBV19 to TRBJ2-2; the D gene is possibly TRBD1 (5 bases). V was trimmed by 8 bases and J by 7 bases, leaving 11 bases between them. CDR1 and CDR2 (germline): LNHDA, SQIVND (reference sequence). The CDR3 loop spans 12 amino acids. CDR3 sequence reads: CASSRAGGELFF. The CDR3 DNA reads TGTGCCAGTTCCAGGGCCGGCGGGGAGCTGTTTTTT.

The CDR3 loop reads CASSEMVSNTEAFF. The CDR3 nucleotides read TGTGCCAGCAGTGAAATGGTCTCGAACACTGAAGCTTTCTTT. The rearrangement joins TRBV6-1 to TRBJ1-1, with unresolved D. The CDR3 is 14 residues long. The germline V gene has CDR1 MNHNS and CDR2 SASEGT. V was shortened by 2 bases and J by 1 base, with 8 bases between the two germline ends.

The rearrangement uses TRBV28 and TRBJ2-2; D ambiguous. CDR1 is MDHEN, CDR2 SYDVKM, per germline. The ends were cut back, 1 base at V and 12 bases at J, with 12 bases in the middle. This CDR3 is built from 13 residues. Here the CDR3 DNA reads TGTGCCAGCAGTTTATATGTCCGTAGTCAGCTGTTTTTT. Encoded protein: CASSLYVRSQLFF.

V gene TRBV28 combines with J gene TRBJ2-3; TRBD2 matches 12 bases. The germline V gene encodes CDR1 MDHEN and CDR2 SYDVKM. This CDR3 has 18 amino acids. V shed 6 bases, J shed 3 bases, and the junction held 13 bases outside the gene matches. The CDR3 coding sequence is TGTGCCAGCAGCCCCCGGTTGCGACTAGCGGGGGTAACAGATACGCAGTATTTT. Its translation is CASSPRLRLAGVTDTQYF.

This rearrangement joins TRBV27 to TRBJ1-1, with D maybe TRBD1 (6 bases). This CDR3 is 15 amino acids long. With 5 bases removed from V and 5 bases from J, the gap between germline ends came to 18 bases. Germline CDR1 MNHEY, CDR2 SMNVEV (reference sequence). The CDR3 DNA reads TGTGCCAGCAGTCAAACCTCGAGGGGGATGACTGAAGCTTTCTTT. Translation gives CASSQTSRGMTEAFF.

This CDR3 reads CASSSGTSGTDEQFF. For the CDR3, the DNA is TGTGCCAGCAGCTCAGGGACTAGCGGGACGGATGAGCAGTTCTTC. The chain has TRBV5-8 and TRBJ2-1, with 13 bases identical to TRBD2. The J segment lost 8 bases and the V segment lost 3 bases, leaving 5 bases of the junction unmatched. The CDR3 sequence is 15 residues long. Germline values: CDR1 SGHTS, CDR2 YDEGEE.

The chain recombines TRBV19 with TRBJ1-2; D perhaps matches TRBD1 (5 bases). Deletions cut 9 bases from V and 0 bases from J, with 14 bases between. This CDR3 is 14 amino acids long. Germline V gene lookup returns CDR1 LNHDA and CDR2 SQIVND (reference sequence). In DNA, the CDR3 is TGTGCCAGCCGGGGGAGGTTAGCTAACTATGGCTACACCTTC. Encoded protein: CASRGRLANYGYTF.

This clone was found a few times. The chain joins TRBV5-6 to TRBJ2-2; TRBD1 or TRBD2 may be the D gene (5 bases each). CDR1 is SGHDT and CDR2 is YYEEEE in the germline V gene. The CDR3 extends over 15 amino acids. Trimming stripped 4 bases from V and 4 bases from J, with 14 bases between. The CDR3 reads CASSRGGTFTGELFF. For the CDR3, the DNA is TGTGCCAGCAGCCGGGGCGGCACATTCACCGGGGAGCTGTTTTTT.

The J gene is TRBJ2-7, the V gene TRBV19; D is unresolved. Germline lookup yields CDR1 LNHDA and CDR2 SQIVND (reference sequence). Trimming shortened V by 4 bases and J by 5 bases, and 21 bases separated the two germline ends. This CDR3 region has 16 residues. CDR3 sequence (DNA): TGTGCCAGTAGTACACCCCTGACACTATCGGCCGACGAGCAGTACTTC. This gives the protein CASSTPLTLSADEQYF.

The chain has TRBV5-1 and TRBJ2-5; the D gene is possibly TRBD2 (5 bases). CDR1 is SGHRS, CDR2 YFSETQ, per germline. The CDR3 totals 14 residues. V was cut by 9 bases and J by 0 bases, with 15 bases left in between. In DNA, the CDR3 is TGCGCCACCAGTCCGGGCGGGCACCAAGAGACCCAGTACTTC. Translation gives CATSPGGHQETQYF.

The chain combines TRBV6-2 or TRBV6-3 with TRBJ1-2, with TRBD1 matching 12 bases. Germline CDR1 is MNHEY and CDR2 is SVGEGT. The CDR3 covers 14 residues. Losses at the gene ends were 5 bases for V and 3 bases for J; bases not matched to a gene: 1. CDR3 nucleotides: TGTGCCAGCAGTGGGACAGGGGGCGACTATGGCTACACCTTC. Amino acid sequence: CASSGTGGDYGYTF.

A single count supports this clone. The chain is built from TRBV10-3 and TRBJ2-2, with 10 bases aligning to TRBD1. Germline V lookup: CDR1 ENHRY, CDR2 SYGVKD. Trimming at V came to 4 bases and at J to 7 bases, leaving 9 bases not matched to a gene. This CDR3 contains 16 residues. The CDR3 DNA is TGTGCCATCAGTGTCGGTGGGACAGGGGCGGGCGGGGAGCTGTTTTTT. Protein product: CAISVGGTGAGGELFF.

This clone was picked up one time. The J gene is TRBJ1-3, the V gene TRBV6-5; TRBD1 aligns across 9 bases. The V gene end was trimmed by 6 bases and the J gene end by 2 bases; junction bases not matched to a gene: 2. The germline CDR1 and CDR2 sequences are MNHEY and SVGAGI. The length of the CDR3 is 14 residues. CDR3 nucleotides: TGTGCCAGCAGGGGGACAGGGACTGGAAACACCATATATTTT. Translation: CASRGTGTGNTIYF.

The chain uses TRBV30 and TRBJ2-2; 7 bases match TRBD2. The CDR3 consists of 15 residues. The germline CDR1 and CDR2 sequences are GTSNPN and SVGIG (reference sequence). The V segment lost 0 bases and the J segment 4 bases; nucleotides outside the gene matches: 5. The CDR3 region is CAWSVGLAATGELFF. CDR3 nucleotide sequence: TGTGCCTGGAGTGTCGGTCTAGCGGCCACCGGGGAGCTGTTTTTT.

The chain employs TRBV2 and TRBJ1-3; D is possibly TRBD1 (6 bases). Trimming cost V 3 bases and J 4 bases, with 13 bases left between them. The germline V gene encodes CDR1 SNHLY and CDR2 FYNNEI. The CDR3 sequence is 15 residues long. As DNA, the CDR3 is TGTGCCAGCAGTGAGGGCCAGGGGTACGGAAACACCATATATTTT. This sequence encodes CASSEGQGYGNTIYF.

This rearrangement joins TRBV28 to TRBJ1-1; D gene ambiguous. The CDR3 runs 14 residues. The V and J ends lost 3 bases and 2 bases respectively, with 10 bases between them. The V gene's germline CDR1 is MDHEN and CDR2 SYDVKM. In DNA, the CDR3 is TGTGCCAGCAGTTTCGGCCTCCTAAACACTGAAGCTTTCTTT. It codes for CASSFGLLNTEAFF.

V is TRBV3-1 (or the pseudogene TRBV3-2) and J is TRBJ1-1; D is ambiguous. The CDR3 runs to 14 residues. Germline V gives CDR1 LGHDT, CDR2 YNNKEL (reference sequence). V lost 0 bases and J 0 bases, leaving 5 bases between the germline ends. CDR3 protein: CASSQEWLNTEAFF. The CDR3 DNA is TGTGCCAGCAGCCAAGAATGGCTGAACACTGAAGCTTTCTTT.

V usage is TRBV5-1 and J usage is TRBJ2-1; 8 nucleotides align to TRBD1. Germline CDR1 reads SGHRS; CDR2 reads YFSETQ. V shed 4 bases, J shed 4 bases, and the junction held 4 bases outside the gene matches. The CDR3 contains 14 residues. CDR3 DNA sequence: TGCGCCAGCAGCGAGAACAGGGGGTACAATGAGCAGTTCTTC. As protein: CASSENRGYNEQFF.